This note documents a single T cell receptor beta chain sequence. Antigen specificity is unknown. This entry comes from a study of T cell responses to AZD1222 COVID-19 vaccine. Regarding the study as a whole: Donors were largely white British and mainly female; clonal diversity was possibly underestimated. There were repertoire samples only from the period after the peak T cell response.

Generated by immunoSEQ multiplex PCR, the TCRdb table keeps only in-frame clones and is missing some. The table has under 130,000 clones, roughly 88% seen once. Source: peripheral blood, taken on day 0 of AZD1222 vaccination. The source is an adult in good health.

The CDR3 sequence is CASSLEETQYF. The DNA of the CDR3 is TGTGCCAGCTCACTGGAAGAGACCCAGTACTTC. The V and J genes are TRBV18 and TRBJ2-5; D remains ambiguous. Trimming cost V 4 bases and J 3 bases, with 3 bases left between them. CDR3 length: 11 residues. CDR1 KGHSH and CDR2 LQKENI come from the germline V gene.